This T cell receptor (beta chain) was documented in a study of CD8 T cells in Susac syndrome. It was with random hexamers that 0.5 to 1 ug RNA was reverse transcribed. Coverage of TCR beta CDR3 amplification by immunoSEQ multiplex PCR extended to 54 Vbeta and 13 Jbeta. One entry per CDR3 protein results from TCRdb running MiXCR on the immunoSEQ multiplex PCR reads. The data show about 300,000 distinct CDR3 sequences, 75% to 90% seen once. Trimming removed 1 base at V and 5 bases at J, with 17 bases between. The CDR3 spans 15 residues. In germline, CDR1 is DFQATT, CDR2 SNEGSKA (reference sequence). Negative isolation was applied to CD8+ and CD4+ T cells, and FACS enrichment was applied to TEMRA cells.

This TCR was recovered from a human donor with multiple sclerosis. This chain uses TRBV20-1 with TRBJ2-5; D is unresolved. Sequences were obtained from CD8+ T cells from PBMCs. CDR3 in DNA: TGCAGTGCTAGAGTTGTAACTGTACCCCCGGAGACCCAGTACTTC. It encodes CSARVVTVPPETQYF.